This T cell receptor beta chain was identified in a study of T-cell reconstitution after alpha-beta-depleted transplantation in children. Broader study findings: Some patients' high day-60 TCRbeta diversity was traced to surviving recipient T cells and thymic progenitors. Reportedly, only several hundred clones from non-depleted graft cells drove alpha-beta T-cell counts at about two months.

The TCRbeta library incorporated unique molecular identifiers. In TCRdb, the PCR reads were re-called with MiXCR into one record per CDR3 protein. Altogether a few hundred thousand distinct CDR3 sequences are present, around 25% being singletons, with the ten largest covering 10% to 11%. Points on this clonotype: Antigen unknown.

Sequencing was performed on PBMCs, mostly from graft donor cells, taken 180 days after TCRalphabeta/CD19-depleted stem cell transplant. The clonotype originates from a male patient between 10 and 17 years old who had a stem cell transplant for acute lymphoblastic leukemia, so the T cells may come from the graft donor.

The CDR3 here is CSVVSWTMRVDTQYF. The CDR3 nucleotides are TGCAGCGTTGTGAGTTGGACTATGAGGGTAGATACGCAGTATTTT. V gene TRBV29-1 combines with J gene TRBJ2-3, with TRBD2 as a possible D gene (6 bases). The CDR3 covers 15 residues. The ends were cut back, 4 bases at V and 5 bases at J, with 19 bases in the middle. Germline V gene lookup returns CDR1 SQVTM and CDR2 ANQGSEA.